Listed below are T cell receptor beta chains from one sample, sequenced in a study of CD8+CD57+ T cells in acquired aplastic anemia. MiXCR, run by TCRdb on the reads, gives a single entry per CDR3 protein. The table lists 150,000 to 200,000 distinct CDR3 sequences, approximately 48% of them singletons. The source material was sorted CD4+, CD8+, or CD8+CD57+ T cells (not recorded which) from PBMCs. The receptor set was obtained from a human donor with aplastic anemia. CDR3s include the opening cysteine and the closing phenylalanine or tryptophan. A D gene is named only where the DNA matches it firmly. Clone size is shown for a subset of rows, as once, few, many or a class of expanded clone.

v_call,d_call,clone_size,j_call,cdr3_aa,cdr3_nt
TRBV10-3,TRBD1,-,TRBJ1-1,CATRGGGGINTEAFF,TGTGCCACCAGGGGAGGGGGCGGCATTAACACTGAAGCTTTCTTT
TRBV25-1,TRBD2,few,TRBJ2-3,CASRAGTSPDTQYF,TGTGCCAGCCGCGCCGGGACTAGCCCAGATACGCAGTATTTT
TRBV24-1,TRBD1,-,TRBJ2-1,CATSDRNRGPSYNEQFF,TGTGCCACCAGTGACCGAAACAGGGGGCCGTCCTACAATGAGCAGTTCTTC
TRBV7-8,-,-,TRBJ2-5,CASSLGPVGGYRETQYF,TGTGCCAGCAGCTTAGGGCCCGTGGGAGGATACCGAGAGACCCAGTACTTC
TRBV29-1,-,-,TRBJ1-5,CSVVGHGSNQPQHF,TGCAGCGTTGTAGGCCACGGTAGCAATCAGCCCCAGCATTTT
TRBV7-2,-,many,TRBJ2-5,CASSLGGVTQYF,TGTGCCAGCAGCTTAGGGGGGGTGACCCAGTACTTC
TRBV24-1,-,-,TRBJ2-1,CATSDSVRGSYNEQFF,TGTGCCACCAGTGATTCGGTCCGGGGTTCCTACAATGAGCAGTTCTTC
TRBV20-1,-,-,TRBJ2-3,CNASRRRSSTDTQYF,TGCAATGCTAGTCGGCGGAGATCTAGCACAGATACGCAGTATTTT
TRBV29-1,TRBD1,-,TRBJ1-2,CSASTMDRYYGYTF,TGCAGCGCCTCGACCATGGACAGGTACTATGGCTACACCTTC
TRBV12-3/TRBV12-4,TRBD2,-,TRBJ2-7,CASRGAGGPLSEQYF,TGTGCCAGCAGGGGAGCGGGAGGGCCCTTGAGCGAGCAGTACTTC
TRBV20-1,TRBD2,-,TRBJ2-7,CSAARGTSGDGYEQYF,TGCAGTGCTGCACGTGGGACTAGCGGAGATGGATACGAGCAGTACTTC
TRBV2,-,-,TRBJ1-1,CASSERLVNTEAFF,TGTGCCAGCAGTGAACGGTTGGTGAACACTGAAGCTTTCTTT
TRBV10-3,-,-,TRBJ2-1,CAISLRVGDNEQFF,TGTGCCATCAGTCTACGGGTCGGCGACAATGAGCAGTTCTTC
TRBV6-4,TRBD1,many,TRBJ1-2,CASSPDRGQGYTF,TGTGCCAGCAGCCCCGACAGGGGGCAGGGCTACACCTTC
TRBV5-6,TRBD1,many,TRBJ1-1,CASSLPSGTVHTEAFF,TGTGCCAGCAGCTTGCCCAGCGGGACAGTACACACTGAAGCTTTCTTT
TRBV2,-,-,TRBJ2-7,CASSEDGKEGYEQYF,TGTGCCAGCAGTGAAGATGGGAAAGAGGGATACGAGCAGTACTTC
TRBV7-9,-,-,TRBJ2-5,CASSLAWSEGETQYF,TGTGCCAGCAGCTTAGCGTGGTCTGAGGGGGAGACCCAGTACTTC
TRBV24-1,-,few,TRBJ2-7,CATSDPQGGTYEQYF,TGTGCCACCAGTGATCCTCAGGGCGGGACCTACGAGCAGTACTTC
TRBV5-6,-,-,TRBJ2-7,CASSQLRMGEQYF,TGTGCCAGCAGCCAGCTTCGGATGGGCGAGCAGTACTTC
TRBV7-8,TRBD1,-,TRBJ1-2,CASTEVGTGIYGYTF,TGTGCCAGCACCGAGGTCGGGACAGGGATCTATGGCTACACCTTC
TRBV15,-,-,TRBJ2-2,CATSRDWGANTGELFF,TGTGCCACCAGCAGAGATTGGGGGGCGAACACCGGGGAGCTGTTTTTT
TRBV25-1,-,-,TRBJ2-1,CASTVVGEQFF,TGTGCCAGCACCGTGGTGGGGGAGCAGTTCTTC
TRBV7-9,-,-,TRBJ2-3,CASSFSGITDTQYF,TGTGCCAGCAGCTTTAGCGGTATCACAGATACGCAGTATTTT
TRBV30,TRBD1,few,TRBJ1-6,CAWSYLGQGALSTPLHF,TGTGCCTGGAGTTACCTCGGACAGGGGGCTTTGTCGACACCCCTCCACTTT
TRBV12-3/TRBV12-4,-,-,TRBJ2-1,CASSPRREYNEQFF,TGTGCCAGCAGTCCCAGGAGGGAGTACAATGAGCAGTTCTTC
TRBV10-3,-,few,TRBJ1-6,CAISESWPRSPLHF,TGTGCCATCAGTGAGTCCTGGCCGCGGTCACCCCTCCACTTT
TRBV29-1,TRBD2,-,TRBJ2-7,CSLAGSYEQYF,TGCAGCCTAGCGGGCAGCTACGAGCAGTACTTC
TRBV4-3,-,once,TRBJ1-5,CASSQLTSGQPQHF,TGCGCCAGCAGCCAACTAACGTCCGGTCAGCCCCAGCATTTT
TRBV7-2,-,many,TRBJ2-3,CASSLGGFLADTQYF,TGTGCCAGCAGCTTAGGTGGCTTCCTAGCAGATACGCAGTATTTT
TRBV12-3/TRBV12-4,-,many,TRBJ1-2,CASSFGRSYGYTF,TGTGCCAGCAGTTTTGGAAGGAGCTATGGCTACACCTTC
TRBV29-1,TRBD2,-,TRBJ2-1,CSVDSFGNAGGHNEQFF,TGCAGCGTTGATTCCTTCGGGAACGCGGGAGGACACAATGAGCAGTTCTTC
TRBV5-1,TRBD1,-,TRBJ1-2,CASSRAWTGDYGYTF,TGCGCCAGCAGCCGGGCTTGGACAGGAGACTATGGCTACACCTTC
TRBV19,TRBD1,-,TRBJ1-1,CASRGQLYTEAFF,TGTGCCAGTAGGGGACAGCTTTACACTGAAGCTTTCTTT
TRBV20-1,-,many,TRBJ1-2,CSVSTPKGYTF,TGCAGTGTTAGCACCCCGAAGGGCTACACCTTC
TRBV24-1,-,-,TRBJ2-5,CATQGEGSEETQYF,TGTGCCACCCAAGGGGAAGGGTCTGAGGAGACCCAGTACTTC
TRBV29-1,TRBD2,-,TRBJ2-7,CSVSGLAGYEQYF,TGCAGCGTATCGGGACTAGCGGGATACGAGCAGTACTTC
TRBV6-1,-,once,TRBJ1-2,CATTKTDYNYGYTF,TGTGCCACCACGAAGACAGATTATAACTATGGCTACACCTTC
TRBV7-2,-,many,TRBJ1-5,CASSSTGLRNQPQHF,TGTGCCAGCAGCTCAACCGGGCTCCGAAATCAGCCCCAGCATTTT
TRBV20-1,-,-,TRBJ2-7,CSASQARVGGQYF,TGCAGTGCTAGCCAGGCCCGGGTGGGGGGGCAGTACTTC
TRBV28,-,many,TRBJ2-5,CASSLMGPSSF,TGTGCCAGCAGTTTAATGGGTCCCTCCTCTTTC
TRBV20-1,TRBD2,-,TRBJ2-1,CSADGGGALNEQFF,TGCAGTGCTGACGGCGGGGGGGCTCTCAATGAGCAGTTCTTC
TRBV20-1,-,-,TRBJ2-7,CSGLGGASYEQYF,TGCAGTGGGTTGGGGGGAGCTTCCTACGAGCAGTACTTC
TRBV19,TRBD2,-,TRBJ2-2,CASSPPIGGGAYTGELFF,TGTGCCAGTAGTCCCCCTATTGGCGGGGGGGCGTATACCGGGGAGCTGTTTTTT
TRBV12-3/TRBV12-4,-,many,TRBJ1-4,CASSLQALGEKLFF,TGTGCCAGCAGTCTACAGGCTCTGGGGGAAAAACTGTTTTTT
TRBV5-3,-,-,TRBJ2-5,CASSLMTAQETQYF,TGTGCCAGCAGCTTGATGACAGCTCAAGAGACCCAGTACTTC
TRBV20-1,-,-,TRBJ2-5,CSASQGLETQYF,TGCAGTGCTAGTCAGGGTTTAGAGACCCAGTACTTC
TRBV28,-,-,TRBJ2-2,CASSSDEGSGELFF,TGTGCCAGCAGCTCGGATGAGGGCTCCGGGGAGCTGTTTTTT
TRBV5-1,TRBD1,-,TRBJ1-1,CASSSKTGVNTEAFF,TGCGCCAGCAGCTCTAAAACAGGGGTGAACACTGAAGCTTTCTTT
TRBV7-3,-,-,TRBJ1-6,CASSFNLGNSPLHF,TGTGCCAGCAGCTTTAATTTGGGGAATTCACCCCTCCACTTT
TRBV2,-,-,TRBJ1-4,CASSEVGLRREKLFF,TGTGCCAGCAGTGAAGTGGGCTTACGAAGGGAAAAACTGTTTTTT
TRBV5-1,TRBD1,once,TRBJ2-1,CASSILGTGPNEQFF,TGCGCCAGCAGCATCCTCGGGACAGGGCCCAATGAGCAGTTCTTC
TRBV15,-,many,TRBJ1-5,CATSRDYPLKEGRGQPQHF,TGTGCCACCAGCAGAGATTATCCCTTGAAGGAGGGGCGGGGGCAGCCCCAGCATTTT
TRBV29-1,-,-,TRBJ2-3,CSGRGGLTDTQYF,TGCAGCGGCAGGGGGGGACTCACAGATACGCAGTATTTT
TRBV7-8,-,-,TRBJ1-2,CASISRASNYGYTF,TGTGCCAGCATTTCGCGGGCCTCCAACTATGGCTACACCTTC
TRBV7-8,-,many,TRBJ1-2,CASSLRLGGGYGYTF,TGTGCCAGCAGCTTACGGTTGGGGGGAGGCTATGGCTACACCTTC
TRBV7-8,TRBD1,-,TRBJ2-7,CASSHIGQGYEQYF,TGTGCCAGCAGCCATATAGGACAGGGCTACGAGCAGTACTTC
TRBV19,-,-,TRBJ2-1,CASSPQQRHSYNEQFF,TGTGCCAGTAGCCCCCAACAGCGACACTCCTACAATGAGCAGTTCTTC
TRBV7-3,-,-,TRBJ2-2,CASSPRAGELFF,TGTGCCAGCAGCCCCAGGGCCGGGGAGCTGTTTTTT
TRBV7-8,-,many,TRBJ2-7,CASSLSRGSHEQYF,TGTGCCAGCAGCTTATCCCGGGGATCCCACGAGCAGTACTTC